The clone carrying this T cell receptor (beta chain) was counted only a few times. Its antigen is not identified. The cDNA had a unique molecular identifier and a template-switch universal primer site. Each CDR3 protein is one row after TCRdb ran MiXCR on the 5' RACE reads. This sample has fewer than 650,000 distinct CDR3 sequences, with roughly 7.1% found just once. The CDR3 spans 16 residues. V was cut by 5 bases and J by 9 bases, with 23 bases left in between. Germline CDR1 is PRHDT and CDR2 is FYEKMQ (reference sequence). The data originate from a study of identical twins. The study's findings and limits: With monozygotic twins, out-of-frame TCR alpha sharing exceeded what models estimated. Diverse VJ usage suggested most zero-insertion clonotypes were not invariant T cells.

This sample was shared with a second study, whose subject was yellow fever vaccine responses in identical twins. This second report adds: Twins reportedly appeared to share part of their vaccine T cell response while keeping part individual.

The rearrangement links TRBV13 to TRBJ2-4; weak D call: TRBD1 (8 bases). This clonotype originated in a woman aged 18-30 years in good health. The sequenced material came from PBMCs. As DNA, the CDR3 is TGTGCCAGCAGCCGATATACAGGGGGGGTCGGAGGCATTCAGTACTTC. Translation gives CASSRYTGGVGGIQYF. Complete variable domain (other parts from reference TRBV13 and TRBJ2-4): AAGVIQSPRHLIKEKRETATLKCYPIPRHDTVYWYQQGPGQDPQFLISFYEKMQSDKGSIPDRFSAQQFSDYHSELNMSSLELGDSALYFCASSRYTGGVGGIQYFGAGTRLSVL.